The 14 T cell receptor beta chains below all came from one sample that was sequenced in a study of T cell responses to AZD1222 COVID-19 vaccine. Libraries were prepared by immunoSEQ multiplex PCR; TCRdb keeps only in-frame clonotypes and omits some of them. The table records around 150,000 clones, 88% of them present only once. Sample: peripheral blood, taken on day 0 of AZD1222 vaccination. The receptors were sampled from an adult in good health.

The CDR3 bases are TGTGCCAGCAGCTTATTCAAATTCGTAGACAGGGGAAAAGAGACCCAGTACTTC. Protein sequence: CASSLFKFVDRGKETQYF. V is TRBV7-9 and J is TRBJ2-5, with 8 bases matching TRBD1. Germline V lookup: CDR1 SEHNR, CDR2 FQNEAQ (reference sequence). The V gene end was trimmed by 2 bases and the J gene end by 3 bases; junction bases not matched to a gene: 14. CDR3 size: 18 residues.

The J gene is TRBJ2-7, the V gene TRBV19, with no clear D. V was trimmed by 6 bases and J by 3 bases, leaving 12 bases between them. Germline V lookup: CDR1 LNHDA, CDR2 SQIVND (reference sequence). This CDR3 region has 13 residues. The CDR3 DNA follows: TGTGCCAGTAGCCCCGGGCTGCACTACGAGCAGTACTTC. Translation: CASSPGLHYEQYF.

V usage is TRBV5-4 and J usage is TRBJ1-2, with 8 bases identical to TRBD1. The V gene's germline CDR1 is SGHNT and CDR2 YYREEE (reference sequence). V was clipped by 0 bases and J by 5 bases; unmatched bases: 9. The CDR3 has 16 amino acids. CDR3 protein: CASSLETDRVMYGYTF. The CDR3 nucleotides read TGTGCCAGCAGCTTGGAAACGGACAGGGTGATGTATGGCTACACCTTC.

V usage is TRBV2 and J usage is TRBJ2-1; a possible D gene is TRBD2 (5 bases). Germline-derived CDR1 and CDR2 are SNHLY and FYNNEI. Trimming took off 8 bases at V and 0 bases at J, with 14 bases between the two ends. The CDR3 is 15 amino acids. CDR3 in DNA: TGTGCCAGCCGGCAATCGGGGAGCTCCTACAATGAGCAGTTCTTC. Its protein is CASRQSGSSYNEQFF.

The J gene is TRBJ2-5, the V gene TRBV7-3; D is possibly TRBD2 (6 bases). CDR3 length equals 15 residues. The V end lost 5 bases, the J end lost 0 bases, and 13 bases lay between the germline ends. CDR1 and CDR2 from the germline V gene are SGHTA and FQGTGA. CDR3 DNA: TGTGCCAGCAGCCACGGGGGAGGCCACCAAGAGACCCAGTACTTC. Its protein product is CASSHGGGHQETQYF.

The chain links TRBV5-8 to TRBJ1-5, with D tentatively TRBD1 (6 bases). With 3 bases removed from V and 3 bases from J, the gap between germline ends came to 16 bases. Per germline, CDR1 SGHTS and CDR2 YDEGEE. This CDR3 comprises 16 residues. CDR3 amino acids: CASSWEGGSNNQPQHF. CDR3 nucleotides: TGTGCCAGCAGCTGGGAGGGGGGCAGCAACAATCAGCCCCAGCATTTT.

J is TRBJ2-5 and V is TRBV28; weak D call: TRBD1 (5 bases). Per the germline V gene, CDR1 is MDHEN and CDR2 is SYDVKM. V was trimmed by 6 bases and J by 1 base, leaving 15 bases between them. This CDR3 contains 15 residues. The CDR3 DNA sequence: TGTGCCAGCAGGCCTATCGTGGGGCTCCAAGAGACCCAGTACTTC. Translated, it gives CASRPIVGLQETQYF.

CDR3 sequence: CASSSRTSGGGTDTQYF. DNA of the CDR3: TGTGCCAGCAGTTCCCGGACTAGCGGGGGAGGGACAGATACGCAGTATTTT. This chain joins TRBV6-2 or TRBV6-3 and TRBJ2-3, with 13 nucleotides matching TRBD2. Germline CDR1 is MNHEY and CDR2 is SVGEGT. Unmatched junction bases numbered 7, after V lost 4 bases and J lost 3 bases. The CDR3 is 17 residues long.

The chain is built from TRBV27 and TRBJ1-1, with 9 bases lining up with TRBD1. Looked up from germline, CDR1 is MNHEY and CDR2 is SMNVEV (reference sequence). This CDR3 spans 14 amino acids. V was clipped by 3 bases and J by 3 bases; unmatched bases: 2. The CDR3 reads CASSFRDRDTEAFF. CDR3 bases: TGTGCCAGCAGTTTTCGGGACAGGGACACTGAAGCTTTCTTT.

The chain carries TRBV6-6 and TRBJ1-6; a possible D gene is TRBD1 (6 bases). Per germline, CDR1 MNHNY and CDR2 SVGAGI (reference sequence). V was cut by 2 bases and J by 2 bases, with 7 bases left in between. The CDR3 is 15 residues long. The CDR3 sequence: CASSYGGPYNSPLHF. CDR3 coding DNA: TGTGCCAGCAGTTACGGGGGCCCCTATAATTCACCCCTCCACTTT.

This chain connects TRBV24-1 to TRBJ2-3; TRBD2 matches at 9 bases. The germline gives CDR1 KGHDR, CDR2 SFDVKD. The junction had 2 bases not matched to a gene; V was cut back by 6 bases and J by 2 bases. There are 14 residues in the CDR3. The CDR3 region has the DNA TGTGCCACCAGTCTAGCGGGACTCACAGATACGCAGTATTTT. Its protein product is CATSLAGLTDTQYF.

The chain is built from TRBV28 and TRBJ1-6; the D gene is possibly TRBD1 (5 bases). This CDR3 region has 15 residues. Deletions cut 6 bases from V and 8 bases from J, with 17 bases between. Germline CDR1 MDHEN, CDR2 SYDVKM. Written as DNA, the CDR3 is TGTGCCAGCAGCACACGGGGCAGTGGATATTCACCCCTCCACTTT. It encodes CASSTRGSGYSPLHF. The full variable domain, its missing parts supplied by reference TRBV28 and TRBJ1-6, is DVKVTQSSRYLVKRTGEKVFLECVQDMDHENMFWYRQDPGLGLRLIYFSYDVKMKEKGDIPEGYSVSREKKERFSLILESASTNQTSMYLCASSTRGSGYSPLHFGNGTRLTVT.

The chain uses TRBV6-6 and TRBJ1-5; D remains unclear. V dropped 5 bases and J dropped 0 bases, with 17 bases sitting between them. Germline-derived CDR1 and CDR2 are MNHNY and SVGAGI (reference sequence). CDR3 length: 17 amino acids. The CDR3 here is CASSRTSWQDSNQPQHF. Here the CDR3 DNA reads TGTGCCAGCAGTCGAACCTCGTGGCAGGATAGCAATCAGCCCCAGCATTTT.

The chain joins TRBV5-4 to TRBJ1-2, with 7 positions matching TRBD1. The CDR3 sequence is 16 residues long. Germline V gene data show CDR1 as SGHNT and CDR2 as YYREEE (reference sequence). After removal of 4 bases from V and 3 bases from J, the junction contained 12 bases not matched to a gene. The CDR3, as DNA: TGTGCCAGCAGCAATGGTGCAGGGGGGTTTGACTATGGCTACACCTTC. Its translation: CASSNGAGGFDYGYTF.